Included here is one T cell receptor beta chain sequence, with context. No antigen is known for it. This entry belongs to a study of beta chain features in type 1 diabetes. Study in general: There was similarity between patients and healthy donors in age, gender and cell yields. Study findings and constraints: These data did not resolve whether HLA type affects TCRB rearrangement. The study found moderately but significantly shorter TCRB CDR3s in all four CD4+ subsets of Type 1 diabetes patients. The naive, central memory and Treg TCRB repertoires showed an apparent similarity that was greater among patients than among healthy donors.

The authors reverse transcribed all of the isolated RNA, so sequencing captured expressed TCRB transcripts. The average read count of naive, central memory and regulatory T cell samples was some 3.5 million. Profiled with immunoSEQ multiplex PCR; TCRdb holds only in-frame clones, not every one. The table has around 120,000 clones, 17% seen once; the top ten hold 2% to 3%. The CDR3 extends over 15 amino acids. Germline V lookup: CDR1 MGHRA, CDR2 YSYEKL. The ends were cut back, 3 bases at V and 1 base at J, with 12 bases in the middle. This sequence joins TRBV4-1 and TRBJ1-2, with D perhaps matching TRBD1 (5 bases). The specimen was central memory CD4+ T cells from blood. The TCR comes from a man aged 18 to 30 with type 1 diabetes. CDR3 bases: TGCGCCAGCAGCCAGCCCGGGACGCTTAACTATGGCTACACCTTC. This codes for CASSQPGTLNYGYTF.